The 8 T cell receptor beta chains reported below all come from one sample, sequenced in a study of tumour-infiltrating T cells in Burkitt lymphoma. Some clones are missing from TCRdb's copy, which holds only in-frame ones; the method was immunoSEQ multiplex PCR. Of 11,000 to 15,000 clones in the sample, approximately 30% are singletons; the top ten hold more than 5.5%. The sample comprised tumor tissue. The receptors were sampled from a human donor with diffuse large B-cell lymphoma.

This clone has more than one count but fewer than ten. V and J are TRBV9 and TRBJ1-4; D is unclear. This CDR3 has 16 residues. Looked up from germline, CDR1 is SGDLS and CDR2 is YYNGEE. V was trimmed by 0 bases and J by 0 bases, leaving 9 bases between them. DNA of the CDR3: TGTGCCAGCAGCGTAGGGCAGTTTGCAACTAATGAAAAACTGTTTTTT. It encodes CASSVGQFATNEKLFF.

The rearrangement joins TRBV30 to TRBJ2-2; the match to TRBD1 covers 7 bases. The junction had 1 base not matched to a gene; V was cut back by 3 bases and J by 6 bases. The germline gives CDR1 GTSNPN, CDR2 SVGIG (reference sequence). The CDR3 consists of 12 residues. CDR3 loop: CAWRQGPGELFF. CDR3 coding DNA: TGTGCCTGGAGACAGGGGCCCGGGGAGCTGTTTTTT.

The V gene is TRBV20-1, the J gene TRBJ2-5, with a possible D match to TRBD1 (6 bases). The V gene lost 5 bases and the J gene lost 10 bases, with 14 bases spanning the gap. Germline assignment: CDR1 DFQATT and CDR2 SNEGSKA (reference sequence). This CDR3 contains 11 residues. The CDR3 region is CSAAQGKDQYF. The CDR3 DNA follows: TGCAGTGCTGCTCAGGGGAAGGACCAGTACTTC.

This clone was observed a few times. V is TRBV18 and J is TRBJ1-1; D uncertain. V lost 5 bases, J lost 4 bases, and 17 bases lay in between. The CDR3 loop spans 15 amino acids. Germline CDR1 is KGHSH and CDR2 is LQKENI. CDR3 DNA sequence: TGTGCCAGCTCATCGGTCCAGGTAGTTGGCACTGAAGCTTTCTTT. Translating it yields CASSSVQVVGTEAFF.

The chain carries TRBV30 and TRBJ2-3; D may be TRBD2 (5 bases). Germline V gene sequence: CDR1 GTSNPN, CDR2 SVGIG (reference sequence). The CDR3 loop spans 14 amino acids. The V end was cut by 0 bases, the J end by 0 bases, with 7 bases between. The DNA for the CDR3 is TGTGCCTGGAGTGTCCGGACTAGCACAGATACGCAGTATTTT. It encodes CAWSVRTSTDTQYF.

In its sample, this clone was seen a few times. V gene TRBV18 combines with J gene TRBJ1-1, with D maybe TRBD1 (5 bases). Trimming took off 1 base at V and 0 bases at J, with 9 bases between the two ends. The CDR3 is made up of 15 amino acids. Germline V gene sequence: CDR1 KGHSH, CDR2 LQKENI. The CDR3 loop reads CASSPRSGLNTEAFF. The CDR3 bases are TGTGCCAGCTCACCACGTTCGGGGCTGAACACTGAAGCTTTCTTT.

In the case of this clone: The junction shows a germline mismatch at one end, possibly a read error. The rearrangement joins TRBV9 to TRBJ2-2, with 9 bases fitting TRBD2. CDR1 SGDLS and CDR2 YYNGEE come from the germline V gene. The CDR3 is made up of 15 amino acids. This CDR3 is CASSASGANTGELFF. The CDR3 region has the DNA TGTGCCAGCAGCGCTAGCGGGGCGAACACCGGAGAGCTGTTTTTT.

The chain couples TRBV5-4 to TRBJ2-7, with D possibly matching TRBD2 (5 bases). Germline V gives CDR1 SGHNT, CDR2 YYREEE (reference sequence). The V gene lost 2 bases and the J gene lost 6 bases, with 9 bases spanning the gap. The CDR3 runs to 12 residues. CDR3 in amino acids: CASSFSRAEQYF. CDR3 bases: TGTGCCAGCAGCTTTTCGAGGGCCGAGCAGTACTTC.